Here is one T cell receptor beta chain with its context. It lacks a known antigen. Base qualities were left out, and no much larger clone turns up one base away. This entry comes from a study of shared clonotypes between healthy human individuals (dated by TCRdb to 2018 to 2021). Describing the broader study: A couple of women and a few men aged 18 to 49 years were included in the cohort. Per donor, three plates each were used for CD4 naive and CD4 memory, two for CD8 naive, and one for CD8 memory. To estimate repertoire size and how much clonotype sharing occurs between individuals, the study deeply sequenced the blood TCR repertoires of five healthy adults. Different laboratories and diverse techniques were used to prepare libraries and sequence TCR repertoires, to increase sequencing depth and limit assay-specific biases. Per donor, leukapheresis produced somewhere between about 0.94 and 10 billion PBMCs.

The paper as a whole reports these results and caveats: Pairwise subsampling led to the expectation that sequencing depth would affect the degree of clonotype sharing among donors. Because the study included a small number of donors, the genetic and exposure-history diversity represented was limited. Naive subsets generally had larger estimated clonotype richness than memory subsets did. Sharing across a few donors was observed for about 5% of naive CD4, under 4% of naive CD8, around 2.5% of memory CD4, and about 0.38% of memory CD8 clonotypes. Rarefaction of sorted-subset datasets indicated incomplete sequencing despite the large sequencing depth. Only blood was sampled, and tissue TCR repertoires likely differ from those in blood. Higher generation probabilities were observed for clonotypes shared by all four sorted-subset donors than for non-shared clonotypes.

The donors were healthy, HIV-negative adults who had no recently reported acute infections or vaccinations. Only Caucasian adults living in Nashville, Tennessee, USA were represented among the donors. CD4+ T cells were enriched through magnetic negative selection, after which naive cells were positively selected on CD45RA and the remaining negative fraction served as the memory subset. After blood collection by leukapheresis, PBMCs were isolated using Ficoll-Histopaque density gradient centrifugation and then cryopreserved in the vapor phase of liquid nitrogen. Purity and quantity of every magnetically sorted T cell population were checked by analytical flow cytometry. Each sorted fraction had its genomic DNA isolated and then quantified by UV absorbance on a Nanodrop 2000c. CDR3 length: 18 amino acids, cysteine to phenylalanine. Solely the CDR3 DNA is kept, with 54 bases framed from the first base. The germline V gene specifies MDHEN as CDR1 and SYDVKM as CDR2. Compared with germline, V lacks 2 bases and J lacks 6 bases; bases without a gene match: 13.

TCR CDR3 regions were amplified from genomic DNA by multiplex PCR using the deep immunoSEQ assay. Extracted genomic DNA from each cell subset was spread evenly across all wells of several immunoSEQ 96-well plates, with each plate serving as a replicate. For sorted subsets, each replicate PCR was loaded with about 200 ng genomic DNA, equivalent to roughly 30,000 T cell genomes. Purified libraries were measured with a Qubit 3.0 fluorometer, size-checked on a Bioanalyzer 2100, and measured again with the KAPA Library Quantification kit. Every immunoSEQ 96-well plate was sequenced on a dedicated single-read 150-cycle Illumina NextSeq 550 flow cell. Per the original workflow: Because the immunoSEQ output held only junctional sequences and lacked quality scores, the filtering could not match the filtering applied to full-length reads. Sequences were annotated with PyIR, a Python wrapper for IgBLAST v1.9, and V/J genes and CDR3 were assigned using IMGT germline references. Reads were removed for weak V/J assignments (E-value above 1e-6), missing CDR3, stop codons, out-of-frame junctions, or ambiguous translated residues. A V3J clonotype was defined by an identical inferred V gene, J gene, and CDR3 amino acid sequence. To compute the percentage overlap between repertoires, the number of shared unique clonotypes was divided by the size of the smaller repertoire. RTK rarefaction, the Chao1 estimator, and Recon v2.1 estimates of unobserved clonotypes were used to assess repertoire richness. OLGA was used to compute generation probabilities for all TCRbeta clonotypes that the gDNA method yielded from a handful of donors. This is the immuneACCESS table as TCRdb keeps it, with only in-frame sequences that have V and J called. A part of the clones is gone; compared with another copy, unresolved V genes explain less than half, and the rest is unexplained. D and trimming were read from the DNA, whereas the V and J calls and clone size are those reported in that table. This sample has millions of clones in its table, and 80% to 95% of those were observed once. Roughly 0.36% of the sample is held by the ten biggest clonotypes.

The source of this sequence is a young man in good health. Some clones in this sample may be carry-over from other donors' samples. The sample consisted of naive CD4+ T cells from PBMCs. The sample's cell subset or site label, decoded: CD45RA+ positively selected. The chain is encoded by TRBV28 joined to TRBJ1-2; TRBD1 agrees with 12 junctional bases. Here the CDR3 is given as CASSLVGTGGLLGDGYTF. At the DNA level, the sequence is TGTGCCAGCAGTTTAGTAGGGACAGGGGGCCTCCTGGGGGATGGCTACACCTTC.